This T cell receptor (beta chain) was recovered during a study of early T cells in non-severe SARS-CoV-2 infection. The overall study: It was bulk RNA from unsorted whole blood that was sequenced, and the chains were unpaired. Whole-study results and caveats: VDJdb matching, biased toward anti-spike CD8 responses, missed private and CD4 specificities.

This CDR3 is 14 amino acids long. The V gene lost 7 bases and the J gene lost 1 base, with 11 bases spanning the gap. Germline V gene sequence: CDR1 MNHEY, CDR2 SVGAGI. Only a few counts were recorded for this clonotype. The antigen remains undetermined. Attachment of unique molecular identifiers to individual cDNA molecules was performed. Each CDR3 protein gets one entry after TCRdb re-called the 5' RACE reads with MiXCR. The repertoire holds tens of thousands of distinct CDR3 sequences, with about 14% as singletons. The chain combines TRBV6-5 with TRBJ1-3; perhaps TRBD1 as D (5 bases). This receptor was identified in an adult who was a healthcare worker with PCR-confirmed SARS-CoV-2 infection or an uninfected control (not recorded which). This specimen consisted of whole blood, obtained at baseline. The DNA of the CDR3 is TGTGCCAGCACCCCCGGGGGGTCTGGAAACACCATATATTTT. Its protein product is CASTPGGSGNTIYF.